This T cell receptor beta chain was sequenced for a study of T cells after yellow fever vaccination. Study-wide background: Fractions with few cells were prepared using SMART-Seq v4 Ultra Low Input. Study-level findings and limits: Reappearing after the booster were most of the clones from primary vaccination (96% CD4, 75% to 90% CD8).

Details on this clonotype: Antigen specificity is unknown.

Germline V gene lookup returns CDR1 SGHKS and CDR2 YYEKEE (reference sequence). The CDR3 sequence is 15 residues long. V shed 0 bases and J shed 8 bases, with 17 bases lying between them. TCRdb used MiXCR to reprocess the 5' RACE reads, holding one entry per CDR3 protein. The sample has 500,000 to 650,000 distinct CDR3 sequences, around 17% seen once; the top ten hold 17%. The source material was PBMCs, sampled more than 4 days after the first yellow fever vaccination. The receptor was derived from a man aged 18 to 29 who received the YFV17D yellow fever vaccine. The V gene is TRBV5-5, the J gene TRBJ1-2; possible D gene TRBD1, 6 bases. Here the CDR3 reads CASSLAWTTGWGYTF. The CDR3 DNA reads TGTGCCAGCAGCTTGGCTTGGACGACAGGATGGGGCTACACCTTC.